This TCR beta chain was obtained from a study of siplizumab effects on memory and regulatory T cells (dated by TCRdb to about 2019). In the study overall: The study examined how the anti-CD2 antibody siplizumab affects alloreactive T-cell subsets in allogeneic mixed lymphocyte reactions built from human PBMCs.

Libraries were built with the immunoSEQ multiplex PCR assay. About 10^5 TCR templates per sample were assayed by the deep sequencing platform. Genomic DNA extracted from sorted T cells was used for TCRbeta CDR3 sequencing. The authors processed their data as follows. Clonal analysis of TCRbeta CDR3 data was done in the R programming language. Unstimulated samples were compared with post-reaction CFSE-low samples to define alloreactive CD4+ and CD8+ clones. Regulatory or non-regulatory origin was assigned to alloreactive CD4+ clones by matching of sequences to sorted unstimulated Treg and non-Treg repertoires. The table comes from immuneACCESS by way of TCRdb, which keeps in-frame sequences with V and J called. Part of the clones is missing from these tables; in studies checked, under half for an unresolved V gene and the rest for unknown reasons. From that table come the V and J calls and clone size; the DNA was used to work out D and trimming. In this sample the table shows roughly 120,000 clones, roughly 92% of which occur a single time. Approximately 1.2% of the sample rests with the top ten.

Overall study outcomes, separate from this receptor: The cumulative frequency of alloreactive sequences traceable to unstimulated CD4+ memory T cells was significantly reduced by siplizumab. A naive or memory phenotype could not be assigned to roughly 75-96% of proliferating CD4+ or CD8+ clones. In reactions with siplizumab, an average of approximately 70% of mappable alloreactive CD4+ clones were Treg-derived, compared with 25% to 30% in control reactions. Whether proliferating Tregs from siplizumab cultures were suppressive was not functionally confirmed. Compared with memory T cells, unstimulated naive T cells appeared more diverse, and naive cells seemed to make a substantial contribution to the alloresponse. Sequences below about 10^-5 frequency were poorly captured, so only a minor fraction of alloreactive clones could be mapped to unstimulated subsets.

Comment on this clone: The specificity of this receptor is unknown. Nothing much larger sits one base from this clone, and base qualities are not available.

Sorted unstimulated T cells and proliferating T cells recovered from mixed lymphocyte reactions underwent TCRbeta CDR3 sequencing. Fresh whole blood from ten HLA-typed healthy donors was used as the source from which PBMCs were isolated. Sequencing used CD4+ T cells sorted from blood. This clonotype originated in a human donor in good health.

The CDR3 protein sequence reads: CASSSSYEQYF. Here is the DNA: TGTGCCAGCAGCTCCAGCTACGAGCAGTACTTC. The rearrangement combines TRBV11-2 with TRBJ2-7, with an unclear D gene assignment. The CDR3 runs 11 amino acids, cysteine and phenylalanine included. The retained sequence is limited to the CDR3, 33 bases, with the frame set at the first base. The trim is 4 bases for V and 3 bases for J, with a gap of 4 bases between the germline ends. The germline V gene sets CDR1 to SGHAT and CDR2 to FQNNGV.